Below, 5 T cell receptor beta chains from the same sample are listed, as sequenced in a study of T cells in tumors after PD-1 blockade (dated by TCRdb to the late 2010s). The time point label for this specimen denotes: before anti-PD-1 therapy. Library preparation used the immunoSEQ multiplex PCR assay. TCRdb retrieved this table from immuneACCESS and kept in-frame rearrangements only. Not all clones are present; in checked studies, unresolved V genes account for under half, and no reason is known for the remainder. This sample holds 4,700 or so clones; 50% to 80% were observed only once. The top ten hold 30% to 40% of the sample. The sample consisted of tumor tissue, taken before anti-PD-1 treatment. The receptor set was obtained from a human donor with cutaneous squamous cell carcinoma.

The chain joins TRBV5-4 to TRBJ2-7, with TRBD1 matching over 11 bases. V shed 4 bases and J 2 bases; nucleotides not matched to a gene: 2. This CDR3 is built from 14 residues. Germline V CDR1 and CDR2: SGHNT, YYREEE (reference sequence). The CDR3 nucleotides are TGTGCCAGCAGCAGGGACAGGGGGACCTACGAGCAGTACTTC. The encoded protein is CASSRDRGTYEQYF.

The gene calls are TRBV5-4 and TRBJ2-7; D could derive from TRBD1 or TRBD2 (5 bases each). Germline-derived CDR1 and CDR2 are SGHNT and YYREEE (reference sequence). The CDR3 has 14 residues. V lost 0 bases, J lost 3 bases, and 10 bases lay in between. DNA for the CDR3: TGTGCCAGCAGCTTGGGGGGGACCGGCTACGAGCAGTACTTC. Protein: CASSLGGTGYEQYF.

V is TRBV13 and J is TRBJ2-1; D is perhaps TRBD1 (6 bases). V was shortened by 4 bases and J by 1 base, with 17 bases between the two germline ends. The germline V gene has CDR1 PRHDT and CDR2 FYEKMQ (reference sequence). This CDR3 has 17 residues. In nucleotides, the CDR3 is TGTGCCAGCAGCTCGAAATTAGGGGGAAGGTCCTACAATGAGCAGTTCTTC. Residues: CASSSKLGGRSYNEQFF.

The rearrangement links TRBV30 to TRBJ2-3; TRBD1 aligns across 8 bases. J lost 4 bases, V lost 2 bases, and 8 bases had no gene match. From germline, CDR1 is GTSNPN and CDR2 SVGIG (reference sequence). This CDR3 is 15 amino acids long. In DNA, the CDR3 is TGTGCCTGGAGTCCTACAGGGGGAGCGGCAGATACGCAGTATTTT. Translating it yields CAWSPTGGAADTQYF.

Notes on this clone: Different DNA sequences within this sample yield the same CDR3. The chain has TRBV5-1 and TRBJ2-2; 8 bases align to TRBD1. Germline V gives CDR1 SGHRS, CDR2 YFSETQ. Trimming cost V 7 bases and J 1 base; bases outside gene matches: 6. The CDR3 extends over 15 amino acids. CDR3 in amino acids: CASSTGTGNTGELFF. The CDR3 region has the DNA TGCGCCAGCTCTACCGGGACAGGGAACACCGGGGAGCTGTTTTTT.